The TCR beta chain described here comes from a study of vaccination and CD4 T cells after COVID-19. On the study more broadly: Participants received two doses of either BNT162b2 or mRNA-1273 vaccine.

Stated treatment: roughly nine-day PBMC culture with coronavirus spike peptide pools or control peptides (ViraFEST assay). There were positive PCR dates ranging from March to December 2020, all predating US Alpha, Beta and Delta variants. The CDR3 consists of 14 residues. Per germline, CDR1 SEHNR and CDR2 FQNEAQ (reference sequence). The V end lost 9 bases, the J end lost 1 base, and 13 bases lay between the germline ends. Oncomine TCR Beta short-read sequencing was applied to DNA from cultured CD4+ T cells. One entry per CDR3 protein, called by TCRdb with MiXCR from the PCR reads. The data hold about 3,900 distinct CDR3 sequences, with approximately 71% observed a single time. On this clonotype itself: The antigen is unknown.

Sequencing was carried out using CD4+ T cells from blood, cultured in vitro. The origin of this receptor is a human donor who had recovered from COVID-19. J is TRBJ2-1 and V is TRBV7-9; no definite D call. The CDR3 DNA reads TGTGCCAGTGTCGGATTCAATTCCTACAATGAGCAGTTCTTC. It codes for CASVGFNSYNEQFF.